One and the same sample provided the 18 T cell receptor beta chains below, sequenced in a study of T cell repertoires in cytomegalovirus infection. The antigens these receptors bind are not known. From the reads, TCRdb called clonotypes with MiXCR, one entry per CDR3 protein. The table includes around 800,000 distinct CDR3 sequences, approximately 32% detected once. The sequenced sample was cultured CD8+ T cells from PBMCs, obtained from culture after CMV antigen stimulation. The receptors here all came from a human donor in good health (CMV status not recorded). Some clones in this sample may be carry-over from other donors' samples.

The chain joins TRBV20-1 to TRBJ1-2; D is unresolved. CDR3 length: 13 residues. The germline V gene has CDR1 DFQATT and CDR2 SNEGSKA (reference sequence). Trimming pared 0 bases from V and 2 bases from J, leaving 7 bases between. In nucleotides, the CDR3 is TGCAGTGCTAGAGATTACAAGAACTATGGCTACACCTTC. This encodes CSARDYKNYGYTF.

The gene calls are TRBV9 and TRBJ2-5, with 7 bases fitting TRBD2. The trim removed 4 bases at V and 7 bases at J, leaving 13 bases unmatched. Germline V gene data show CDR1 as SGDLS and CDR2 as YYNGEE. The CDR3 sequence is 15 residues long. The CDR3 DNA follows: TGTGCCAGCAGCCCACGGGAAGCGGGGTATGCGACCCAGTACTTC. The encoded protein is CASSPREAGYATQYF.

A remark on this clonotype: A single base separates this from a much larger clone, so it may be a read error. The CDR3 reads CASSWGGGISYEQYF. CDR3 sequence (DNA): TGTGCCAGCAGCTGGGGCGGGGGGATCTCCTACGAGCAGTACTTC. The J gene is TRBJ2-7, the V gene TRBV7-6; 8 nucleotides line up with TRBD2. CDR1 is SGHVS, CDR2 FNYEAQ, per germline. The trim removed 4 bases at V and 0 bases at J, leaving 5 bases unmatched. This CDR3 region has 15 residues. The variable domain in full, with the rest retrieved from reference TRBV7-6 and TRBJ2-7, is GAGVSQSPRYKVTKRGQDVALRCDPISGHVSLYWYRQALGQGPEFLTYFNYEAQQDKSGLPNDRFSAERPEGSISTLTIQRTEQRDSAMYRCASSWGGGISYEQYFGPGTRLTVT.

There are a few counts of this clonotype. This chain links TRBV5-5 with TRBJ2-3, with TRBD2 identical over 10 bases. Germline V lookup: CDR1 SGHKS, CDR2 YYEKEE (reference sequence). CDR3 length equals 15 residues. V lost 4 bases to trimming and J lost 7 bases; unmatched junction nucleotides: 9. The CDR3: CASSLGAGGPHTQYF. CDR3 DNA: TGTGCCAGCAGCCTGGGAGCGGGGGGGCCTCATACGCAGTATTTT. Drawing the rest from reference TRBV5-5 and TRBJ2-3, the complete variable domain is DAGVTQSPTHLIKTRGQQVTLRCSPISGHKSVSWYQQVLGQGPQFIFQYYEKEERGRGNFPDRFSARQFPNYSSELNVNALLLGDSALYLCASSLGAGGPHTQYFGPGTRLTVL.

This clonotype was counted only a few times. This chain joins TRBV20-1 and TRBJ1-1, with D hard to call. The CDR3 contains 12 residues. V shed 6 bases and J shed 2 bases, with 10 bases lying between them. From germline, CDR1 is DFQATT and CDR2 SNEGSKA (reference sequence). The CDR3 protein is CSAVGPNTEAFF. The CDR3 DNA follows: TGCAGTGCAGTTGGCCCTAACACTGAAGCTTTCTTT.

This clonotype was counted only a few times. V usage is TRBV6-1 and J usage is TRBJ1-2; weak D call: TRBD1 (5 bases). This CDR3 spans 15 amino acids. Trimming removed 1 base at V and 0 bases at J, with 9 bases between. Germline CDR1 is MNHNS and CDR2 is SASEGT. The CDR3 nucleotides are TGTGCCAGCAGTGAAGTGGGGGGAGCTAACTATGGCTACACCTTC. Its translation: CASSEVGGANYGYTF.

This rearrangement joins TRBV29-1 to TRBJ1-2; D is ambiguous. The CDR3 runs 13 residues. Between the trimmed V and J ends, which lost 3 bases and 4 bases, there was a span of 12 bases. Germline values: CDR1 SQVTM, CDR2 ANQGSEA. The CDR3 bases are TGCAGCGTTGATGGAGGGCGAACCTATGGCTACACCTTC. Amino acid sequence: CSVDGGRTYGYTF.

The chain carries TRBV6-6 and TRBJ2-2; the match to TRBD1 covers 8 bases. V lost 1 base to trimming and J lost 0 bases; unmatched junction nucleotides: 1. CDR3 length: 16 residues. The germline V gene has CDR1 MNHNY and CDR2 SVGAGI (reference sequence). The CDR3 DNA follows: TGTGCCAGCAGTTACTACAGGGGGTCGAACACCGGGGAGCTGTTTTTT. It translates to CASSYYRGSNTGELFF.

In this sample, this clonotype turned up a few times. The J gene is TRBJ1-2, the V gene TRBV29-1; weak D call: TRBD1 (6 bases). The CDR3 is 12 residues long. Trimming removed 4 bases at V and 8 bases at J, with 14 bases between. Germline V gene data show CDR1 as SQVTM and CDR2 as ANQGSEA. CDR3 protein: CSVVGGPEGYTF. In DNA form, the CDR3 reads TGCAGCGTTGTTGGGGGGCCCGAAGGCTACACCTTC.

V and J are TRBV12-3 or TRBV12-4 and TRBJ2-5, with D possibly being TRBD2 (5 bases). Trimming cost V 10 bases and J 3 bases, with 21 bases left between them. The CDR3 length is 15 residues. The CDR3 DNA is TGTGCCATCAAGTTAGGAGGTAACCTAAAAGAGACCCAGTACTTC. It codes for CAIKLGGNLKETQYF.

This clonotype has just a few counts. This rearrangement joins TRBV29-1 to TRBJ2-1; D gene ambiguous. Trimming shortened V by 5 bases and J by 8 bases, and 10 bases separated the two germline ends. The CDR3 runs to 11 residues. Germline CDR1 reads SQVTM; CDR2 reads ANQGSEA. The CDR3 DNA is TGCAGCGTTAAACCAGGCCATGAGCAGTTCTTC. Encoded protein: CSVKPGHEQFF.

This clonotype was found many times. The chain carries TRBV18 and TRBJ2-7; tentatively, D is TRBD1 (5 bases). V lost 3 bases and J 5 bases, leaving 26 bases between the germline ends. This CDR3 spans 18 amino acids. CDR1 is KGHSH, CDR2 LQKENI, per germline. This chain's CDR3 is CASSPRRAQVRPDHEQYV. CDR3 coding DNA: TGTGCCAGCTCACCTCGCAGGGCGCAGGTACGCCCGGACCACGAGCAGTACGTC.

This clonotype was seen ten or more times. The chain uses TRBV12-3 or TRBV12-4 and TRBJ2-1, with 8 bases lining up with TRBD1. V shed 5 bases, J shed 0 bases, and the junction held 15 bases outside the gene matches. CDR3 length equals 19 residues. CDR3 coding DNA: TGTGCCAGCAGTGGCGCAACCTGGACAGGGACTTACTCCTACAATGAGCAGTTCTTC. Residues: CASSGATWTGTYSYNEQFF.

This clonotype has a handful of counts. An end of the junction differs from the germline gene, which may be a read error. The chain joins TRBV7-7 to TRBJ2-5; D is possibly TRBD1 or TRBD2 (7 bases each). The CDR3 is made up of 15 amino acids. Germline V gene data show CDR1 as SSHAT and CDR2 as FNYEAQ (reference sequence). The CDR3 region is CASSPGGGAGETQYF. The CDR3 DNA reads as TGTGCTAGCAGCCCAGGGGGGGGCGCCGGCGAGACCCAGTACTTC.

The gene calls are TRBV7-3 and TRBJ1-2; possibly TRBD1 for D (5 bases). This CDR3 is built from 15 residues. The V and J ends lost 1 base and 5 bases respectively, with 14 bases between them. Germline V CDR1 and CDR2: SGHTA, FQGTGA. The CDR3 DNA sequence: TGTGCCAGCAGCTTAATGGCTGGGGCAGGGTATGGCTACACCTTC. This sequence encodes CASSLMAGAGYGYTF.

This clonotype has ten or more counts. The rearrangement links TRBV20-1 to TRBJ2-7; D may be TRBD2 (5 bases). Trimming took 4 bases from V and 0 from J, leaving 10 bases between them. Germline-derived CDR1 and CDR2 are DFQATT and SNEGSKA (reference sequence). The CDR3 has 13 amino acids. This CDR3 reads CSANSRGSYEQYF. In DNA, the CDR3 is TGCAGTGCTAACTCCCGGGGCTCCTACGAGCAGTACTTC.

This clonotype was seen a handful of times. The chain couples TRBV4-1 to TRBJ2-1, with TRBD2 matching 9 bases. The CDR3 is 17 amino acids. V trimming: 4 bases; J trimming: 4 bases; junction bases outside the gene matches: 11. CDR1 is MGHRA and CDR2 is YSYEKL in the germline V gene. CDR3 residues: CASSPYSVRGGYNEQFF. The CDR3, as DNA: TGCGCCAGCAGCCCCTACTCTGTGCGGGGGGGGTACAATGAGCAGTTCTTC.

This chain connects TRBV4-1 to TRBJ1-1; D is ambiguous. Germline loops: CDR1 MGHRA, CDR2 YSYEKL. The CDR3 consists of 15 residues. Trimming removed 3 bases from V and 6 bases from J, with 17 bases in between. CDR3 DNA: TGCGCCAGCAGCCACCTCCTCCCTCATGCCGCTGAAGCTTTCTTT. Amino acids: CASSHLLPHAAEAFF.